The next 24 T cell receptor beta chains were all read from a single sample in a study of neoadjuvant nivolumab and ipilimumab in lung cancer. Clones were read by immunoSEQ multiplex PCR, and TCRdb kept only the in-frame ones, dropping some. The repertoire includes some 17,000 clones, roughly four fifths of them detected once, and roughly 8% sits in the top ten. The sample was tumor tissue, taken after neoadjuvant nivolumab, alone or with ipilimumab, at or shortly before surgery. These receptors were collected from an adult with non-small cell lung cancer.

The chain joins TRBV6-6 to TRBJ1-2, with a tentative D call TRBD1 (5 bases). The germline gives CDR1 MNHNY, CDR2 SVGAGI (reference sequence). The CDR3 covers 13 residues. V was shortened by 5 bases and J by 1 base, with 8 bases between the two germline ends. The CDR3 sequence: CASSRDFNYGYTF. As DNA, the CDR3 is TGTGCCAGCAGTCGGGACTTTAACTATGGCTACACCTTC.

By share, this clone counts as medium-sized. V and J are TRBV11-2 and TRBJ1-5, with 7 nucleotides matching TRBD1. The CDR3 loop spans 16 amino acids. CDR1 SGHAT and CDR2 FQNNGV come from the germline V gene. The J segment lost 1 base and the V segment lost 2 bases, leaving 5 bases of the junction unmatched. CDR3 coding DNA: TGTGCCAGCAGCTTACAGACAGGGATAAGCAATCAGCCCCAGCATTTT. As protein: CASSLQTGISNQPQHF.

The chain has TRBV18 and TRBJ2-7, with D maybe TRBD1 (6 bases). CDR3 size: 15 residues. Trimming removed 2 bases at V and 2 bases at J, with 13 bases between. Germline CDR1 reads KGHSH; CDR2 reads LQKENI. Here the CDR3 DNA reads TGTGCCAGCTCACCAGAAATGAAGGGGGCCTACGAGCAGTACTTC. The encoded protein is CASSPEMKGAYEQYF.

The chain is built from TRBV10-3 and TRBJ1-5; D perhaps matches TRBD1 (5 bases). V was cut by 3 bases and J by 5 bases, with 17 bases left in between. This CDR3 has 16 amino acids. Per germline, CDR1 ENHRY and CDR2 SYGVKD. The CDR3 DNA reads as TGTGCCATCAGTGAATCGAAACTTATGGGGGATCAGCCCCAGCATTTT. Its protein is CAISESKLMGDQPQHF.

The chain uses TRBV5-1 and TRBJ2-7; no definite D call. V lost 5 bases to trimming and J lost 3 bases, with 15 bases between them. The germline V gene encodes CDR1 SGHRS and CDR2 YFSETQ. The CDR3 totals 14 residues. The CDR3 reads CASRLDSDHYEQYF. The CDR3 coding sequence is TGCGCCAGCAGGCTTGATTCGGACCACTACGAGCAGTACTTC.

The chain couples TRBV6-5 to TRBJ1-3; possibly TRBD1 for D (5 bases). The length of the CDR3 is 14 residues. Germline assignment: CDR1 MNHEY and CDR2 SVGAGI. V shed 6 bases and J shed 0 bases, with 9 bases lying between them. CDR3: CASRQDRSGNTIYF. Written as DNA, the CDR3 is TGTGCCAGCAGACAGGACCGCTCTGGAAACACCATATATTTT.

J is TRBJ2-2 and V is TRBV4-2; 8 nucleotides agree with TRBD1. V shed 2 bases, J shed 3 bases, and the junction held 5 bases outside the gene matches. From germline, CDR1 is LGHNA and CDR2 YNFKEQ. The CDR3 consists of 16 residues. The CDR3: CASSQSRDRYTGELFF. The CDR3 DNA follows: TGTGCCAGCAGCCAATCCCGGGACAGGTACACCGGGGAGCTGTTTTTT.

V is TRBV7-2 and J is TRBJ2-7; D possibly matches TRBD1 or TRBD2 (5 bases each). V shed 1 base and J shed 4 bases, with 11 bases lying between them. The CDR3 extends over 14 amino acids. From germline, CDR1 is SGHTA and CDR2 FQGNSA. The DNA for the CDR3 is TGTGCCAGCAGCTTAGACCCCGGGGCGTACGAGCAGTACTTC. It specifies CASSLDPGAYEQYF.

J is TRBJ2-7 and V is TRBV6-5; D remains unclear. CDR1 is MNHEY and CDR2 is SVGAGI in the germline V gene. Trimming removed 6 bases from V and 0 bases from J, with 9 bases in between. The CDR3 runs to 13 residues. The CDR3 protein is CASSPGSSYEQYF. CDR3 bases: TGTGCCAGCAGCCCCGGCAGCTCCTACGAGCAGTACTTC.

V and J are TRBV5-1 and TRBJ2-3; TRBD1 or TRBD2 may be the D gene (5 bases each). The germline CDR1 and CDR2 sequences are SGHRS and YFSETQ. The CDR3 is 15 amino acids. Trimming left V 7 bases short and J 0 bases short, with 15 bases between. Here the CDR3 reads CASGSLGESTDTQYF. CDR3 in DNA: TGCGCCAGCGGATCACTAGGGGAAAGCACAGATACGCAGTATTTT.

This clone was seen a few times. The rearrangement joins TRBV7-8 to TRBJ2-3, with D maybe TRBD2 (6 bases). Germline CDR1 reads SGHVS; CDR2 reads FQNEAQ. Trimming pared 2 bases from V and 2 bases from J, leaving 11 bases between. The CDR3 is 15 residues long. CDR3 protein: CASSLTAGNTDTQYF. The DNA of the CDR3 is TGTGCCAGCAGCTTAACGGCGGGGAACACAGATACGCAGTATTTT.

This clone was recorded a few times. The rearrangement links TRBV4-3 to TRBJ2-1; TRBD2 aligns across 8 bases. Germline-derived CDR1 and CDR2 are LGHNA and YSLEER. The CDR3 totals 14 residues. Germline trimming cut 2 bases from V and 10 bases from J; bases unmatched to any gene: 7. CDR3 amino acids: CASSQSTSGEEQFF. CDR3 nucleotides: TGCGCCAGCAGCCAAAGTACTAGCGGCGAGGAGCAGTTCTTC.

The V gene is TRBV5-1, the J gene TRBJ2-5; 7 bases agree with TRBD1. This CDR3 has 16 amino acids. The V segment lost 2 bases and the J segment 1 base; nucleotides outside the gene matches: 8. CDR1 is SGHRS and CDR2 is YFSETQ in the germline V gene. The CDR3 loop reads CASSLTGTVLQETQYF. The CDR3, as DNA: TGCGCCAGCAGCTTAACCGGGACAGTCCTCCAAGAGACCCAGTACTTC.

The chain uses TRBV27 and TRBJ2-3; 9 bases map to TRBD2. V shed 3 bases, J shed 2 bases, and the junction held 3 bases outside the gene matches. In germline, CDR1 is MNHEY, CDR2 SMNVEV (reference sequence). The CDR3 is 15 amino acids. CDR3 DNA sequence: TGTGCCAGCAGTTTCGAGCGGGGGGCCACAGATACGCAGTATTTT. It encodes CASSFERGATDTQYF.

V is TRBV5-5 and J is TRBJ1-1, with TRBD1 identical over 8 bases. The length of the CDR3 is 15 residues. V shed 2 bases and J 4 bases; nucleotides not matched to a gene: 7. Germline V gene data show CDR1 as SGHKS and CDR2 as YYEKEE (reference sequence). The CDR3 spells CASSFAGGKGTEAFF. DNA of the CDR3: TGTGCCAGCAGCTTTGCAGGGGGCAAGGGCACTGAAGCTTTCTTT.

The chain joins TRBV7-2 to TRBJ1-4, with no clear D. CDR3 size: 14 residues. With 5 bases removed from V and 4 bases from J, the gap between germline ends came to 11 bases. Germline CDR1 SGHTA, CDR2 FQGNSA. The chain's CDR3 is CASSPMGSNEKLFF. The CDR3 DNA follows: TGTGCCAGCAGCCCTATGGGGAGTAATGAAAAACTGTTTTTT.

The gene calls are TRBV10-2 and TRBJ2-2; D uncertain. Germline CDR1 reads WSHSY; CDR2 reads SAAADI. Trimming took 8 bases from V and 0 from J, leaving 7 bases between them. This CDR3 has 13 amino acids. CDR3 sequence (DNA): TGCGCCAGCGGAAACACGAACACCGGGGAGCTGTTTTTT. Translation gives CASGNTNTGELFF.

The chain couples TRBV5-4 to TRBJ2-7, with TRBD2 matching over 14 bases. Germline CDR1 reads SGHNT; CDR2 reads YYREEE (reference sequence). V trimming: 4 bases; J trimming: 7 bases; junction bases outside the gene matches: 4. The CDR3 is 14 amino acids. CDR3 residues: CASSPGLAGEEQYF. The CDR3 DNA reads TGTGCCAGCAGCCCGGGACTAGCGGGGGAGGAGCAGTACTTC.

This clone has a single count. The chain uses TRBV6-6 and TRBJ2-5; D not resolved. Germline V CDR1 and CDR2: MNHNY, SVGAGI (reference sequence). This CDR3 comprises 15 residues. With 0 bases removed from V and 0 bases from J, the gap between germline ends came to 8 bases. The CDR3 DNA sequence: TGTGCCAGCAGTTACTCACTCGACTACCAAGAGACCCAGTACTTC. It yields the protein CASSYSLDYQETQYF.

This clone was detected once. The V and J genes are TRBV9 and TRBJ2-1, with TRBD2 identical over 8 bases. There are 16 residues in the CDR3. With 2 bases clipped from V and 3 bases from J, the junction kept 7 bases outside the gene matches. Per the germline V gene, CDR1 is SGDLS and CDR2 is YYNGEE. The CDR3 DNA is TGTGCCAGCAGCGTTGGGAGCGGGGGCTTCTACAATGAGCAGTTCTTC. The encoded protein is CASSVGSGGFYNEQFF.

This rearrangement joins TRBV7-9 to TRBJ1-1; D is uncertain. Trimming stripped 5 bases from V and 3 bases from J, with 7 bases between. The CDR3 spans 12 residues. Germline V gene sequence: CDR1 SEHNR, CDR2 FQNEAQ (reference sequence). The CDR3: CASSRRDTEAFF. As DNA, the CDR3 is TGTGCCAGCAGCCGTAGGGACACTGAAGCTTTCTTT.

This chain links TRBV7-9 with TRBJ2-1; TRBD2 aligns across 10 bases. Germline V lookup: CDR1 SEHNR, CDR2 FQNEAQ (reference sequence). The CDR3 consists of 16 residues. Unmatched junction bases numbered 10, after V lost 3 bases and J lost 8 bases. The CDR3 region has the DNA TGTGCCAGCAGCTTTTCCCTCGCTAGCGGGGGAGATGAGCAGTTCTTC. It specifies CASSFSLASGGDEQFF.

This chain connects TRBV19 to TRBJ2-7; D is perhaps TRBD2 (6 bases). V shed 4 bases and J shed 2 bases, with 12 bases lying between them. In germline, CDR1 is LNHDA, CDR2 SQIVND (reference sequence). The CDR3 has 14 amino acids. CDR3 residues: CASSRGGGPYEQYF. The CDR3 DNA reads TGTGCCAGTAGTAGGGGAGGCGGCCCCTACGAGCAGTACTTC.

The V gene is TRBV6-5, the J gene TRBJ1-1; 7 bases match TRBD1. The V gene end was trimmed by 6 bases and the J gene end by 1 base; junction bases not matched to a gene: 8. CDR3 length equals 15 residues. In germline, CDR1 is MNHEY, CDR2 SVGAGI. DNA for the CDR3: TGTGCCAGCAGACCTCGACAGGGATGGAACACTGAAGCTTTCTTT. It encodes CASRPRQGWNTEAFF.